This TCR beta chain came from a study of cytomegalovirus exposure and HLA in healthy donors (dated by TCRdb to about 2017). For the study in its entirety: An earlier analysis of approximately 640 of the donors reported roughly 300 Gb of sequence data and 100 million to 140 million unique TCR beta sequences from 150 million to 200 million T cells. An early release covering over 500 HLA-typed donors comprised 250 to 350 gigabases of sequencing data and tens of millions of unique TCR sequences. The genetic ancestry cluster associated with self-reported Caucasian donors included 65% to 90% of the roughly 410 genotyped donors. The aim of the study was to test whether cataloging public T cell receptors could identify signatures of past pathogen exposure. Using immunosequencing, the study profiled T cell repertoires from 640 or so subjects and related those repertoires to cytomegalovirus serostatus. In addition to the first cohort of 650 to 800 subjects, a separate validation cohort of about 120 different subjects was used. High-throughput TCR immunosequencing, statistical association of individual TCRs with disease status, and machine learning were combined to predict cytomegalovirus infection status. A later analysis re-examined previously published TCR beta repertoires from more than 550 donors and added high-resolution HLA genotyping to investigate patterns of TCR occurrence. Rather than drawing on any new phenotypic data, the later analysis identified candidate immune exposures from TCR beta sequences and the way those sequences occurred across donors. To decide whether each TCR beta V gene segment behaved as functional or pseudogenic, an earlier analysis of nearly 600 of the donors relied on high-throughput TCR beta sequencing. Donor age, sex, ethnicity and CMV serostatus were compiled alongside the repertoire data. Genome-wide SNP genotypes for about three fifths of the 666 donors were used in a later genetic analysis, which treated that subset as a discovery cohort. Every repertoire in the discovery cohort had been generated on one and the same sequencing platform. HLA typing covered class I and class II loci at four-digit resolution. Typing coverage differed by locus: A, B, C, DRB1 and DQB1 were typed in about 629-640 donors, DQA1 in roughly 500, DPA1 in nearly 610, and DPB1 in approximately 450. Roughly 5 DR-DQ haplotypes were handled as single units for association and clustering because linkage in the cohort was strong. Among about 410 genotyped donors of the cohort, an average of about 240,000 unique TCR beta nucleotide sequences was sequenced per donor, of which about 18% were non-productive.

On this clone itself: This receptor's antigen is unknown. No clone much larger than this one lies a single base away; base qualities are absent.

In total, roughly 670 healthy bone marrow donors made up the cohort. Cohort members were all nominally healthy when sampled, although unrecorded immune exposures were likely present. The donor tested CMV seronegative, placing the donor among the 350 to 400 seronegative members of the cohort. Every donor gave a peripheral blood sample, and the peripheral blood mononuclear cells from that sample were used for TCR beta sequencing. The Qiagen DNeasy Blood Extraction Kit was used to extract genomic DNA from the blood cell samples. Findings and caveats that apply to the study as a whole: Because HLA typing was missing for some donors at each locus, association tests included only the typed subset. Linkage disequilibrium might explain the correlated functional status among segregating V segments, but an unknown experimental factor could not be excluded. Because counts were too low, about 15 rarely observed V segments, including chromosome 9 orphons, were left out of the earlier analysis of over 550 of the donors. Several of the top co-occurrence clusters appeared to be linked to parvovirus B19, influenza, CMV and Epstein-Barr virus, according to a later analysis. In an earlier analysis of about 540 of the donors, most TCR beta V segments were observed in productive rearrangements about 87% or about 30% of the time, broadly matching IMGT annotations. Strong co-occurrence of HLA alleles, especially DR and DQ, made assigning TCR associations to individual alleles difficult. The cohort was sequenced for TCR beta chains only, and without alpha or paired-chain data the features that could be detected were limited. Most TCR sequences were observed very rarely across donors, whereas some public TCRs were present in many individuals. A cluster of highly shared sequence variants was judged likely to be a technical artifact of the sequencing pipeline. According to a later analysis, most CMV-associated TCR beta chains appeared to be HLA-restricted, and the HLA associations seemed to be driven largely by CMV exposure. A further reported finding was that TCR beta sequences accurately predicted the HLA-A and HLA-B alleles for most subjects in the first cohort. Specific HLA alleles were associated with roughly 17,000 TCR beta sequences at a false discovery rate of 0.05 in a later analysis. The authors suggested that the approach could potentially be extended to other disease states and immunological phenotypes. Compared with equally common non-associated chains, HLA-associated TCR beta chains in a later analysis were more clonally expanded and had lower generation probabilities. The study listed 164 TCR beta chains as associated with cytomegalovirus. The presence/absence analyses assumed that sequencing depth was roughly uniform across donors, and that assumption may not be true. In a later genetic analysis, a missense DCLRE1C variant was associated with V-gene and J-gene trimming of TCR beta chains, and the association was replicated in an independent cohort. Immune exposure information for the cohort was limited to CMV serostatus. Some IMGT-functional V segments, including TRBV6-2 and TRBV6-3, could not be distinguished by the 87-base-pair reads and were therefore excluded. The classifier was reported to diagnose cytomegalovirus status with high specificity and sensitivity in both the original and validation cohorts. In vitro tests confirmed that a few of the cytomegalovirus-associated TCR beta chains recognize cytomegalovirus antigens. According to a later genetic analysis, donors in an Asian-associated ancestry cluster had fewer N-insertions in productive TCRs than the approximately 610-donor mean. In a later analysis, the rate of TCR association differed among HLA loci, with DRB1 alleles having the most associated TCRs and HLA-C alleles having the fewest.

Libraries were built with the immunoSEQ multiplex PCR assay. For the multiplex PCR, a mixture combining 60 forward primers for TCR Vbeta segments and 13 reverse primers for TCR Jbeta segments was used. A multiplex PCR assay on genomic DNA amplified the CDR3 region of rearranged TCR beta genes. Amplified TCR beta libraries were sequenced as 87-base-pair reads on the Illumina HiSeq System. Per the source publication's procedure: A later analysis counted about 80 million unique TCR beta chains across the approximately 700 repertoires, and about 10 million of these chains were shared by at least two donors. Raw reads were error-corrected and collapsed into unique sequences by a nearest-neighbor algorithm in which closely related sequences were merged to remove PCR and sequencing errors. Alignment of CDR3 sequences to IMGT reference sequences was used to assign V, D and J gene segments. Each retained sequence needed at least a six-nucleotide match to both a V gene segment and a J gene segment. Rearrangements were classified as productive when the CDR3 lacked stop codons and remained in frame with V and J, and all other rearrangements were classified as non-productive. CDR3 was defined by IMGT convention, running from the second conserved V-encoded cysteine to the conserved J-encoded phenylalanine. In an earlier analysis of approximately 500 of the donors, sequences lacking an unambiguous match to a single V gene segment were excluded. In an earlier analysis of around 590 of the donors, a V segment was called functional when productive rearrangements were above 56.7%, and segregating when the standard deviation between donors exceeded 5%. A statistical classification framework was developed to diagnose cytomegalovirus status using the catalog of TCR beta chain sequences. A later analysis assigned V and J genes by comparing TCR nucleotide sequences with IMGT/GENE-DB human TR gene sequences. The TCRdist pipeline was used in a later analysis to assign CDR3 sequences and most-parsimonious VDJ recombination scenarios. In a later analysis, each TCR beta chain was defined by its CDR3 amino acid sequence together with its V-gene family, and reads without a unique V-gene family were excluded. As a way to deal with suspected cross-contamination and a sequencing artifact, a later analysis dropped roughly 600 nucleotide sequences that were highly shared and had low generation probability. In a later analysis, a clonal expansion index for each public chain was calculated from normalized within-repertoire ranks of inferred template counts. A later analysis computed generation probabilities with a VDJ recombination model fitted to out-of-frame rearrangements, and checked the results against IGoR. In a later analysis, TCR-TCR, TCR-HLA and TCR-CMV co-occurrence was scored with hypergeometric tests, and a repertoire-size bias correction was applied to TCR pairs. In a later analysis, false discovery rates were estimated by permuting HLA or CMV assignments 20 times. In a later analysis, co-occurring TCRs were grouped with DBSCAN, and TCRdist sequence similarity was added when clustering was performed within HLA-allele-positive subsets. Co-occurrence clustering excluded repertoires with fewer than 30,000 or more than 120,000 public chains, plus five with anomalous nucleotide sharing. TCRdb obtained this table from immuneACCESS and retained in-frame rearrangements with V and J assigned. These tables miss some clones; where compared with another copy, unresolved V genes account for less than half of the shortfall, and the remainder is unexplained. V, J and clone size are those of that table, while D and trimming were read from the DNA. The sample has about 170,000 clones on record, about 59% of them singletons. The top ten clonotypes cover 2.5% to 3% of the sample.

CDR1 is given as SGHTA and CDR2 as FQGNSA, both from the germline V gene. For this chain, trimming is 2 bases at the V end and 1 base at the J end, and the number of junction bases without a gene match is 8. The CDR3 starts with the cysteine, ends with the phenylalanine, and has 17 residues. Only the CDR3 DNA stays, 51 bases, in frame from base 1. The chain employs TRBV7-2 and TRBJ1-5; 7 of the junction bases match TRBD1. Sequencing was carried out using PBMCs. This TCR was recovered from a man in his forties in good health and CMV-seronegative. The nucleotide sequence is given as TGTGCCAGCAGCTTATTGGGAAGGGGGCACAGCAATCAGCCCCAGCATTTT. It encodes CASSLLGRGHSNQPQHF.